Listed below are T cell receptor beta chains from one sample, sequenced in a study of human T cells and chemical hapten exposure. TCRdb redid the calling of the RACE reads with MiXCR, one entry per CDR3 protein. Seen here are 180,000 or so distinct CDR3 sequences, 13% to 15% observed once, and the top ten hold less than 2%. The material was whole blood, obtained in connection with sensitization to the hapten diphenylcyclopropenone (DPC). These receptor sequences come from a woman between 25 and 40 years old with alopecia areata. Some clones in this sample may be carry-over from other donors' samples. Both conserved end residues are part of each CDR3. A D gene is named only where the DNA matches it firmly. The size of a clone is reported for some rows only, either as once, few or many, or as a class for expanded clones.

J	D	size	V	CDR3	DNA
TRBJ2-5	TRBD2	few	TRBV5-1	CASTRLAGGGAETQYF	TGCGCCAGCACCCGACTAGCGGGGGGCGGCGCAGAGACCCAGTACTTC
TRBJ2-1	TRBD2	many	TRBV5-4	CASSAIAGVYNEQFF	TGTGCCAGCAGCGCCATAGCGGGAGTCTACAATGAGCAGTTCTTC
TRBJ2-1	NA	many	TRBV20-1	CSARAGFGDEQFF	TGCAGTGCTAGAGCGGGATTCGGGGATGAGCAGTTCTTC
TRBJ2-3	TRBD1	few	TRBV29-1	CSVEQGATDTQYF	TGCAGCGTTGAGCAGGGGGCGACAGATACGCAGTATTTT
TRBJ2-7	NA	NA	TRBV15	CATSSLTGTAATYEQYF	TGTGCCACCAGCTCGCTTACCGGGACGGCGGCAACCTACGAGCAGTACTTC
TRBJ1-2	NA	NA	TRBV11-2	CASSPLPYGYTF	TGTGCCAGCAGCCCGTTACCCTATGGCTACACCTTC
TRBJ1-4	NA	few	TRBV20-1	CSASIPGAATNEKLFF	TGCAGTGCTAGTATTCCAGGGGCTGCAACTAATGAAAAACTGTTTTTT
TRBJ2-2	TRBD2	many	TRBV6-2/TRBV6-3	CASKRDYTGELFF	TGTGCCAGCAAGCGGGACTACACCGGGGAGCTGTTTTTT
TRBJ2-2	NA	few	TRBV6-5	CASSYRGTATGELFF	TGTGCCAGCAGTTACCGGGGGACCGCCACCGGGGAGCTGTTTTTT
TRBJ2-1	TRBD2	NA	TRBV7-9	CASSLVRLAGGDEQFF	TGTGCCAGCAGCTTAGTTCGGCTAGCGGGAGGGGATGAGCAGTTCTTC
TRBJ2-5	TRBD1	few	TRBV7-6	CASSLGTAVQETQYF	TGTGCCAGCAGCTTGGGGACAGCCGTCCAAGAGACCCAGTACTTC
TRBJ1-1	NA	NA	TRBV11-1	CASSLRRDLQLLEAFF	TGTGCCAGCAGCCTGCGCCGGGACCTTCAACTCCTGGAAGCTTTCTTT
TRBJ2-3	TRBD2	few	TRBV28	CASSLDRLALFADTQYF	TGTGCCAGCAGTTTAGACCGACTAGCTTTATTCGCGGATACGCAGTATTTT
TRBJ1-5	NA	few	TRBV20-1	CSARADSQPQHF	TGCAGTGCTAGAGCCGACAGTCAGCCCCAGCATTTT
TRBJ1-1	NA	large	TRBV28	CASSTDGNTEAFF	TGTGCCAGCAGTACCGACGGGAACACTGAAGCTTTCTTT
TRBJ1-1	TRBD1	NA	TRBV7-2	CASRIDRGGTEAFF	TGTGCCAGCAGAATAGACAGGGGCGGCACTGAAGCTTTCTTT
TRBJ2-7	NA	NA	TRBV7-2	CASSSRRTVAYEQYF	TGTGCCAGCAGCTCCCGCCGGACAGTAGCCTACGAGCAGTACTTC
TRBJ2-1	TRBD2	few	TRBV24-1	CATSNRLAGNYNEQFF	TGTGCCACCTCGAACCGACTAGCGGGGAACTACAATGAGCAGTTCTTC
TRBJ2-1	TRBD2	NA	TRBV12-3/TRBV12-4	CASSPPPEAGGPLRSYNEQFF	TGTGCCAGCAGTCCCCCCCCGGAAGCGGGAGGCCCTCTTCGCTCCTACAATGAGCAGTTCTTC
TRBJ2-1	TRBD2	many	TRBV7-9	CASSTAGLAGGSSYNEQFF	TGTGCCAGCAGCACAGCGGGACTAGCGGGAGGCAGCTCCTACAATGAGCAGTTCTTC
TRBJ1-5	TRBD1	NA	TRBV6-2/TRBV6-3	CASSYFRQGSNQPQHF	TGTGCCAGCAGTTATTTTCGACAGGGTAGCAATCAGCCCCAGCATTTT
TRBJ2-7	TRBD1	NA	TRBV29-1	CSAAGTGSSYEQYF	TGCAGCGCCGCCGGGACAGGGAGCTCCTACGAGCAGTACTTC
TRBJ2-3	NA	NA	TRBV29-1	CSPALSTDTQYF	TGCAGCCCAGCGCTGAGCACAGATACGCAGTATTTT
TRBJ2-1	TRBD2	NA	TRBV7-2	CASSSFWGGGNEQFF	TGTGCCAGCAGCTCGTTTTGGGGCGGGGGCAATGAGCAGTTCTTC
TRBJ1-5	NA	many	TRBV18	CASSPRGAAGAAQHF	TGTGCCAGCTCACCACGGGGGGCCGCGGGTGCTGCCCAGCATTTT
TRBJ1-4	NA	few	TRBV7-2	CASSLRGSTNEKLFF	TGTGCCAGCAGCCTGAGGGGGTCAACTAATGAAAAACTGTTTTTT
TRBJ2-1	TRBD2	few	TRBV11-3	CASSLVPLAGVSEQFF	TGTGCCAGCAGCTTAGTCCCTCTAGCGGGAGTGAGTGAGCAGTTCTTC
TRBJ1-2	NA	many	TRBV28	CASRYGGPAGYTF	TGTGCCAGCAGGTACGGGGGGCCGGCTGGCTACACCTTC
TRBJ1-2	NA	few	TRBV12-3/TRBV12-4	CASSFSGGSYGYTF	TGTGCCAGCAGTTTCTCGGGAGGGAGCTATGGCTACACCTTC
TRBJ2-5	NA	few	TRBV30	CAWSVRTRVQETQYF	TGTGCCTGGAGTGTACGGACCAGGGTGCAAGAGACCCAGTACTTC
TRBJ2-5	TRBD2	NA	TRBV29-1	CSVSNGGETQYF	TGCAGCGTCTCCAACGGGGGGGAGACCCAGTACTTC